The 27 T cell receptor beta chains presented below share a single source sample, sequenced in a study of blood T cell repertoires in COVID-19. Generated by immunoSEQ multiplex PCR, the TCRdb table keeps only in-frame clones and is missing some. The profile shows about 98,000 clones, about 87% of them singletons. Sequenced: peripheral blood. The source is a man in his fifties or sixties with active or convalescent COVID-19.

This chain connects TRBV24-1 to TRBJ2-1; 9 positions agree with TRBD2. The CDR3 consists of 18 residues. Germline trimming cut 3 bases from V and 7 bases from J; bases unmatched to any gene: 15. Germline V CDR1 and CDR2: KGHDR, SFDVKD. The CDR3 spells CATSDPLASGAGANEQFF. As DNA, the CDR3 is TGTGCCACCAGTGATCCCCTGGCTAGCGGGGCCGGCGCGAATGAGCAGTTCTTC.

J is TRBJ2-1 and V is TRBV9, with 11 bases fitting TRBD2. CDR1 is SGDLS, CDR2 YYNGEE, per germline. Germline trimming cut 4 bases from V and 3 bases from J; bases unmatched to any gene: 9. This CDR3 is built from 17 residues. CDR3 region: CASSPGGGTSGYNEQFF. In nucleotides, the CDR3 is TGTGCCAGCAGCCCCGGGGGTGGGACTAGCGGCTACAATGAGCAGTTCTTC. The complete variable domain, with remaining parts taken from reference TRBV9 and TRBJ2-1, reads DSGVTQTPKHLITATGQRVTLRCSPRSGDLSVYWYQQSLDQGLQFLIQYYNGEERAKGNILERFSAQQFPDLHSELNLSSLELGDSALYFCASSPGGGTSGYNEQFFGPGTRLTVL.

Only one count was recorded for this clone. The genes are TRBV5-4 and TRBJ2-2; 11 positions match TRBD2. Germline V CDR1 and CDR2: SGHNT, YYREEE (reference sequence). This CDR3 region has 17 residues. Germline trimming cut 3 bases from V and 0 bases from J; bases unmatched to any gene: 4. CDR3 DNA: TGTGCCAGCAGCTATCTAGCGGGGGGCTCGAACACCGGGGAGCTGTTTTTT. Amino acid sequence: CASSYLAGGSNTGELFF.

The chain is built from TRBV28 and TRBJ2-7; D is undetermined. The V end lost 2 bases, the J end lost 5 bases, and 4 bases lay between the germline ends. The CDR3 contains 11 residues. Germline V gene data show CDR1 as MDHEN and CDR2 as SYDVKM. The CDR3: CASSLQNEQYF. CDR3 sequence (DNA): TGTGCCAGCAGTTTACAGAACGAGCAGTACTTC.

This sequence joins TRBV2 and TRBJ2-4, with TRBD2 matching over 12 bases. J was trimmed by 3 bases and V by 1 base; bases with no gene match: 10. Looked up from germline, CDR1 is SNHLY and CDR2 is FYNNEI. The CDR3 extends over 19 amino acids. Here the CDR3 DNA reads TGTGCCAGCAGTGAAGAGGCTAGCGGGGGGGCCATAAGCAAAAACATTCAGTACTTC. It codes for CASSEEASGGAISKNIQYF.

This clone was detected ten times or more. This chain connects TRBV10-3 to TRBJ2-1; 10 bases align to TRBD2. Germline CDR1 is ENHRY and CDR2 is SYGVKD. J was trimmed by 4 bases and V by 6 bases; bases with no gene match: 3. The CDR3 spans 14 residues. CDR3 sequence (DNA): TGTGCCATCAGGCAGCGGGGGGGGTACAATGAGCAGTTCTTC. Its protein product is CAIRQRGGYNEQFF.

V gene TRBV6-5 combines with J gene TRBJ1-2; TRBD1 matches at 7 bases. Germline values: CDR1 MNHEY, CDR2 SVGAGI. The junction had 5 bases not matched to a gene; V was cut back by 4 bases and J by 0 bases. The CDR3 consists of 15 residues. CDR3 nucleotides: TGTGCCAGCAGTTCCCGGGACAGACCTAACTATGGCTACACCTTC. It translates to CASSSRDRPNYGYTF.

V is TRBV6-1 and J is TRBJ2-1; 7 bases fit TRBD2. V lost 1 base, J lost 12 bases, and 12 bases stayed unmatched. The germline V gene has CDR1 MNHNS and CDR2 SASEGT. The CDR3 covers 15 residues. The CDR3 protein is CASSEEIPSGRGQFF. The CDR3 DNA reads TGTGCCAGCAGTGAAGAGATCCCTAGCGGCCGAGGGCAGTTCTTC.

The chain joins TRBV3-1 (or the pseudogene TRBV3-2) to TRBJ2-5; D is perhaps TRBD2 (5 bases). The germline gives CDR1 LGHDT, CDR2 YNNKEL (reference sequence). Trimming removed 0 bases from V and 5 bases from J, with 10 bases in between. The length of the CDR3 is 14 residues. The CDR3 region is CASSQDLAGETQYF. DNA of the CDR3: TGTGCCAGCAGCCAAGATCTAGCCGGGGAGACCCAGTACTTC.

The chain is built from TRBV5-1 and TRBJ1-6; 8 bases map to TRBD1. The CDR3 length is 16 residues. V was clipped by 0 bases and J by 8 bases; unmatched bases: 7. CDR1 is SGHRS, CDR2 YFSETQ, per germline. CDR3 bases: TGCGCCAGCAGCTTGGTCGCAGGGGGCTTAGATTCACCCCTCCACTTT. Its protein is CASSLVAGGLDSPLHF. The variable domain in full, with the rest retrieved from reference TRBV5-1 and TRBJ1-6, is KAGVTQTPRYLIKTRGQQVTLSCSPISGHRSVSWYQQTPGQGLQFLFEYFSETQRNKGNFPGRFSGRQFSNSRSEMNVSTLELGDSALYLCASSLVAGGLDSPLHFGNGTRLTVT.

The V and J genes are TRBV19 and TRBJ2-4; 9 nucleotides align to TRBD1. Per the germline V gene, CDR1 is LNHDA and CDR2 is SQIVND (reference sequence). The V gene end was trimmed by 5 bases and the J gene end by 1 base; junction bases not matched to a gene: 6. CDR3 size: 16 residues. DNA of the CDR3: TGTGCCAGTAGTGTCGACAGGGGGGCGGCCAAAAACATTCAGTACTTC. It specifies CASSVDRGAAKNIQYF. The whole variable domain, remainder taken from reference TRBV19 and TRBJ2-4, is DGGITQSPKYLFRKEGQNVTLSCEQNLNHDAMYWYRQDPGQGLRLIYYSQIVNDFQKGDIAEGYSVSREKKESFPLTVTSAQKNPTAFYLCASSVDRGAAKNIQYFGAGTRLSVL.

The rearrangement joins TRBV6-5 to TRBJ2-3; a weak D match, TRBD2 (5 bases). Deletions cut 6 bases from V and 2 bases from J, with 15 bases between. The germline CDR1 and CDR2 sequences are MNHEY and SVGAGI. The CDR3 runs to 15 residues. As DNA, the CDR3 is TGTGCCAGCAGCCAACCCGGGGAAAACACAGATACGCAGTATTTT. Amino acids: CASSQPGENTDTQYF.

V usage is TRBV3-1 (or the pseudogene TRBV3-2) and J usage is TRBJ2-3; D is uncertain. CDR3 length: 14 amino acids. V gave up 7 bases and J gave up 1 base, with 12 bases separating them. Germline V CDR1 and CDR2: LGHDT, YNNKEL (reference sequence). The CDR3 protein is CASKGVAGTDTQYF. The CDR3 DNA reads as TGTGCCAGCAAAGGAGTAGCCGGCACAGATACGCAGTATTTT.

The chain carries TRBV6-1 and TRBJ2-1; tentatively, D is TRBD2 (5 bases). The V and J ends lost 3 bases and 0 bases respectively, with 12 bases between them. Germline CDR1 and CDR2: MNHNS and SASEGT. The CDR3 has 16 residues. The CDR3: CASSDDYYSSYNEQFF. CDR3 in DNA: TGTGCCAGCAGTGACGACTACTACAGCTCCTACAATGAGCAGTTCTTC.

The chain employs TRBV19 and TRBJ1-2; 8 bases are a match to TRBD1. CDR3 size: 17 residues. Germline assignment: CDR1 LNHDA and CDR2 SQIVND (reference sequence). Losses at the gene ends were 6 bases for V and 5 bases for J; bases not matched to a gene: 17. The CDR3 reads CASRDSRQGTKWYGYTF. CDR3 nucleotides: TGTGCCAGTAGGGACTCGAGACAGGGGACTAAATGGTATGGCTACACCTTC.

The V call is TRBV6-2 or TRBV6-3, the J call TRBJ2-1, with 10 bases that match TRBD1. Trimming removed 1 base from V and 6 bases from J; junction bases left unmatched: 0. Per germline, CDR1 MNHEY and CDR2 SVGEGT. The CDR3 is made up of 14 amino acids. In DNA form, the CDR3 reads TGTGCCAGCAGTTACTGGACAGGGGGCAATGAGCAGTTCTTC. Protein product: CASSYWTGGNEQFF.

V usage is TRBV3-1 (or the pseudogene TRBV3-2) and J usage is TRBJ2-7, with D possibly being TRBD2 (6 bases). In germline, CDR1 is LGHDT, CDR2 YNNKEL (reference sequence). Trimming removed 0 bases from V and 5 bases from J, with 14 bases in between. This CDR3 spans 15 amino acids. CDR3 sequence (DNA): TGTGCCAGCAGCCAAGATCGCGGGATAGGGGACGAGCAGTACTTC. It translates to CASSQDRGIGDEQYF.

The V call is TRBV18, the J call TRBJ2-6; weak D call: TRBD1 (6 bases). The CDR3 consists of 16 residues. V lost 3 bases and J 0 bases, leaving 9 bases between the germline ends. The germline gives CDR1 KGHSH, CDR2 LQKENI. This CDR3 reads CASSPGQTSGANVLTF. CDR3 DNA sequence: TGTGCCAGCTCACCGGGACAAACCTCTGGGGCCAACGTCCTGACTTTC.

This clone was picked up a small number of times. The rearrangement links TRBV4-1 to TRBJ2-1; TRBD1 aligns across 8 bases. This CDR3 has 15 residues. J lost 4 bases, V lost 3 bases, and 5 bases had no gene match. CDR1 is MGHRA, CDR2 YSYEKL, per germline. Here the CDR3 reads CASSQWGQEYNEQFF. CDR3 coding DNA: TGCGCCAGCAGCCAGTGGGGACAGGAATACAATGAGCAGTTCTTC.

This sequence joins TRBV7-9 and TRBJ1-1; D gene ambiguous. Germline V gene sequence: CDR1 SEHNR, CDR2 FQNEAQ (reference sequence). V was cut by 5 bases and J by 0 bases, with 10 bases left in between. The CDR3 has 14 amino acids. The CDR3 sequence is CASSLPRVNTEAFF. The CDR3, as DNA: TGTGCCAGCAGCCTGCCGAGGGTGAACACTGAAGCTTTCTTT. The full variable domain, rest sourced from reference TRBV7-9 and TRBJ1-1, is DTGVSQNPRHKITKRGQNVTFRCDPISEHNRLYWYRQTLGQGPEFLTYFQNEAQLEKSRLLSDRFSAERPKGSFSTLEIQRTEQGDSAMYLCASSLPRVNTEAFFGQGTRLTVV.

The chain uses TRBV6-5 and TRBJ2-7, with D possibly matching TRBD1 (5 bases). There are 11 residues in the CDR3. The germline V and J ends were trimmed by 8 bases and 1 base, with 6 bases remaining between them. Germline CDR1 reads MNHEY; CDR2 reads SVGAGI. For the CDR3, the DNA is TGTGCCAGCCAGGGTTCCTACGAGCAGTACGTC. Protein: CASQGSYEQYV.

The chain joins TRBV5-1 to TRBJ2-1; TRBD1 matches at 8 bases. J gave up 7 bases and V 0 bases, and 9 bases lay outside the gene matches. Germline CDR1 reads SGHRS; CDR2 reads YFSETQ. This CDR3 spans 16 amino acids. CDR3 DNA: TGCGCCAGCAGCTTGGGGGACGGGACAGGAGCTAATGAGCAGTTCTTC. Encoded protein: CASSLGDGTGANEQFF.

The gene calls are TRBV4-2 and TRBJ1-2, with D uncertain. This CDR3 is built from 15 residues. Trimming took off 0 bases at V and 0 bases at J, with 8 bases between the two ends. The germline V gene has CDR1 LGHNA and CDR2 YNFKEQ. The CDR3, as DNA: TGTGCCAGCAGCCAAGAGCGGCGGACTAACTATGGCTACACCTTC. This translates into CASSQERRTNYGYTF.

In this sample, this clone turned up many times. The gene calls are TRBV21-1 and TRBJ2-5; TRBD2 was called by the table and not checked on the DNA. TRBV21-1 is a pseudogene locus. The CDR3 is made up of 15 amino acids. This CDR3 reads CASSKYKPSGETQYF. CDR3 bases: TGTGCCAGCAGCAAATATAAGCCTTCGGGGGAGACCCAGTACTTC.

V gene TRBV20-1 combines with J gene TRBJ2-3, with 8 bases that match TRBD2. Germline V lookup: CDR1 DFQATT, CDR2 SNEGSKA (reference sequence). The V segment lost 3 bases and the J segment 3 bases; nucleotides outside the gene matches: 5. The CDR3 spans 14 residues. CDR3 protein: CSASRLASTDTQYF. The CDR3 nucleotides read TGCAGTGCTAGTCGACTAGCGTCGACAGATACGCAGTATTTT.

The V and J genes are TRBV9 and TRBJ2-1; no firm D call. The CDR3 contains 13 residues. CDR1 and CDR2 (germline): SGDLS, YYNGEE. Deletions cut 1 base from V and 5 bases from J, with 7 bases between. CDR3 bases: TGTGCCAGCAGCGTAAGCCTTAACAATGAGCAGTTCTTC. It encodes CASSVSLNNEQFF. The whole variable domain, filled in from reference TRBV9 and TRBJ2-1, reads DSGVTQTPKHLITATGQRVTLRCSPRSGDLSVYWYQQSLDQGLQFLIQYYNGEERAKGNILERFSAQQFPDLHSELNLSSLELGDSALYFCASSVSLNNEQFFGPGTRLTVL.

The chain links TRBV7-9 to TRBJ1-2, with D perhaps matching TRBD1 (6 bases). CDR3 length equals 15 residues. Germline V lookup: CDR1 SEHNR, CDR2 FQNEAQ (reference sequence). The V gene lost 4 bases and the J gene lost 7 bases, with 19 bases spanning the gap. CDR3 region: CASSSDRGFFGGYTF. In nucleotides, the CDR3 is TGTGCCAGCAGCTCGGACAGAGGATTCTTCGGTGGCTACACCTTC.